This TCR beta chain was documented in a study of identical twins. This clonotype was observed at least ten times. TCRdb re-derived calls from the 5' RACE reads in MiXCR, one entry per CDR3 protein. This repertoire shows over 250,000 distinct CDR3 sequences, nearly 9.5% found once; its top ten account for approximately 6.5%. These data were also reused for a study on yellow fever vaccine responses in identical twins.

This sequence originates from a woman between 18 and 29 years old in good health. The sequenced sample consisted of CD8+ T cells sorted from blood.

CDR3 sequence: CAREAGGPKTQYF. CDR3 sequence (DNA): TGCGCCAGAGAAGCGGGAGGGCCGAAGACCCAGTACTTC. The rearrangement links TRBV4-3 to TRBJ2-5, with 10 bases that match TRBD2. The CDR3 consists of 13 residues. Germline CDR1 and CDR2: LGHNA and YSLEER. The V and J ends lost 9 bases and 6 bases, in that order; junction bases with no gene match: 7.